Shown below are 3 T cell receptor beta chains from a single sample sequenced in a study of cytomegalovirus exposure and HLA in healthy donors. PCR amplification relied on 60 Vbeta primers (plus 13 Jbeta primers). Clones were sequenced by immunoSEQ multiplex PCR, and TCRdb holds only the in-frame ones, with some missing. The sample yields over 120,000 clones, about two thirds seen once. Sequences were obtained from PBMCs. These receptors were obtained from a woman aged 55-75 years in good health and CMV-seropositive.

A remark on this clone: Other DNA sequences from this sample encode an identical CDR3 as well. The rearrangement uses TRBV5-6 and TRBJ1-2, with D perhaps TRBD1 (5 bases). In germline, CDR1 is SGHDT, CDR2 YYEEEE. Trimming removed 0 bases at V and 2 bases at J, with 8 bases between. The CDR3 is made up of 14 amino acids. The CDR3 reads CASSLGQGNYGYTF. The CDR3 nucleotides are TGTGCCAGCAGCTTGGGCCAGGGAAACTATGGCTACACCTTC.

This clone was seen more than once but under ten times. J is TRBJ1-3 and V is TRBV5-1, with unresolved D. The V and J ends lost 4 bases and 0 bases respectively, with 11 bases between them. The V gene's germline CDR1 is SGHRS and CDR2 YFSETQ. This CDR3 comprises 15 residues. CDR3 residues: CASSTQADSGNTIYF. Here the CDR3 DNA reads TGCGCCAGCAGCACCCAGGCAGACTCTGGAAACACCATATATTTT.

This clone was detected only a few times. The genes are TRBV28 and TRBJ1-4; TRBD1 matches at 9 bases. J lost 8 bases, V lost 4 bases, and 8 bases had no gene match. Germline values: CDR1 MDHEN, CDR2 SYDVKM. The CDR3 length is 15 residues. CDR3 nucleotides: TGTGCCAGCAGTTCCCGGGACAGGGCGGACGAAAAACTGTTTTTT. It translates to CASSSRDRADEKLFF.